The present T cell receptor beta chain was sequenced within a study of T cell clonotyping in hematopoietic cell transplantation. In the study overall: Recipients' pretransplant samples followed cytoreduction. Study-level findings and limits: Pathologically expanded recipient clonotypes increased progressively from day 30 to day 180 as diversity fell. Cells were unsorted, so CD4 and CD8 contributions were not separated.

A note on this clone: The antigen remains undetermined.

Time point indicated: recipient sample about 28 days before transplant, after cytoreduction. Samples: about 28 days before transplant, then days 30, 100 and 180 after. Profiled with immunoSEQ multiplex PCR; TCRdb holds only in-frame clones, not every one. Here the sample spans about 45,000 clones, around 84% being singletons. This specimen was peripheral blood mononuclear cells, taken before stem cell transplant. This TCR came from a man in his sixties with myelodysplastic syndrome. Some clones in this sample may be carry-over from other donors' samples.

CDR3 protein: CASSYSLWDTNTEAFF. In nucleotides, the CDR3 is TGTGCCAGCAGTTACTCTTTATGGGACACGAACACTGAAGCTTTCTTT. This chain uses TRBV6-5 with TRBJ1-1; TRBD1 might be the D (6 bases). Trimming stripped 0 bases from V and 1 base from J, with 12 bases between. CDR1 is MNHEY, CDR2 SVGAGI, per germline. The CDR3 length is 16 residues.